This TCR beta chain came from a study of T cells in Graves' hyperthyroidism and ophthalmopathy. V trimming: 2 bases; J trimming: 4 bases; junction bases outside the gene matches: 11. The CDR3 covers 16 residues. The germline V gene encodes CDR1 SGHTS and CDR2 YDEGEE. RNA transcripts provided the source from which TCR beta CDR3 regions were amplified. The HTBI primer set drove a first-round RT-PCR of the TCR CDR3. TCRdb re-called the multiplex PCR reads with MiXCR, one entry per CDR3 protein. The table has about 480,000 distinct CDR3 sequences, approximately 15% seen once. Material: blood. This chain links TRBV5-8 with TRBJ1-2; TRBD1 matches at 7 bases. The source is a woman between 18 and 29 years old with Graves' hyperthyroidism. The CDR3 spells CASSLRQGRGSYGYTF. In DNA, the CDR3 is TGTGCCAGCAGCTTAAGACAGGGACGGGGCTCCTATGGCTACACCTTC.